The subject of this entry is one TCR beta chain. Its antigen is unidentified. Assay: immunoSEQ multiplex PCR; the TCRdb copy retains only in-frame clones and omits some. The sample shows 100,000 to 150,000 clones, roughly 80% of them seen only once. This entry is derived from a study of radiation and T cells in renal cell carcinoma. Germline V gives CDR1 SGHNT, CDR2 YYREEE (reference sequence). Trimming removed 5 bases at V and 4 bases at J, with 12 bases between. This CDR3 is built from 14 residues. Study observations and caveats: In blood, top tumor clones expanded by 2 weeks, shrinking by 4.

This sample's time point: baseline pretreatment blood. The sample's treatment: 15 Gy SBRT to primary tumor, nephrectomy 4 weeks later. After SBRT, blood was collected at 2 and 4 weeks, plus baseline. The chain combines TRBV5-4 with TRBJ2-2; D possibly matches TRBD1 or TRBD2 (5 bases each). The receptor was derived from a woman aged 55-70 years with renal cell carcinoma. The starting material was blood, obtained from a patient whose treatment included radiotherapy and nephrectomy. Here the CDR3 reads CASRKGAGTGELFF. CDR3 coding DNA: TGTGCCAGCAGGAAAGGGGCGGGCACCGGGGAGCTGTTTTTT.